Each of the 3 T cell receptor beta chains below was sequenced from the same sample in a study of cytomegalovirus exposure and HLA in healthy donors. It was with 60 Vbeta and 13 Jbeta primers that the PCR ran. Sequencing was performed with immunoSEQ multiplex PCR; in TCRdb, only in-frame clones are kept and a portion is missing. This sample has tens of thousands of clones, with about two thirds found just once. The specimen sequenced was PBMCs. The receptors shown here come from an older woman in good health and CMV-seropositive.

V gene TRBV7-2 combines with J gene TRBJ1-1, with TRBD1 identical over 11 bases. This CDR3 comprises 16 residues. CDR1 and CDR2 from the germline V gene are SGHTA and FQGNSA. After removal of 4 bases from V and 1 base from J, the junction contained 5 bases not matched to a gene. CDR3 loop: CASSWTGGLSNTEAFF. In DNA, the CDR3 is TGTGCCAGCAGCTGGACAGGGGGCTTATCGAACACTGAAGCTTTCTTT.

The gene calls are TRBV5-1 and TRBJ1-6; the D is unclear. CDR3 length equals 16 residues. V gave up 0 bases and J gave up 8 bases, with 15 bases separating them. Looked up from germline, CDR1 is SGHRS and CDR2 is YFSETQ. In DNA, the CDR3 is TGCGCCAGCAGCTTGGATTCTAATTTGGAGTATTCACCCCTCCACTTT. Its protein product is CASSLDSNLEYSPLHF.

This clone showed up just once. In DNA form, the CDR3 reads TGTGCCAGCAGCTTATGGGGGTCGGGAAAGACAGGGGGGCATGAGCAGTTCTTC. Residues: CASSLWGSGKTGGHEQFF. This chain links TRBV7-9 with TRBJ2-1, with TRBD1 identical over 9 bases. Germline CDR1 SEHNR, CDR2 FQNEAQ (reference sequence). The CDR3 runs 18 residues. V was pared by 2 bases and J by 8 bases, with 16 bases of the junction left unmatched.